This TCR beta chain was sequenced in a study of technical replicates of blood from a handful of donors. This CDR3 comprises 18 residues. V lost 0 bases and J lost 4, with 20 bases in between. In germline, CDR1 is SGHRS, CDR2 YFSETQ. The assay was immunoSEQ multiplex PCR, and TCRdb's table has in-frame clones only and misses some. Among some 74,000 clones listed, around 95% were seen once. The chain employs TRBV5-1 and TRBJ2-1, with D possibly TRBD2 on 5 matching bases. The TCR sequence derives from a human donor in good health. Input material: T cells isolated from PBMCs. This CDR3 is CASSLDLSSGIWYNEQFF. The CDR3 DNA sequence: TGCGCCAGCAGCTTGGATTTAAGTTCGGGGATTTGGTACAATGAGCAGTTCTTC.